This entry concerns a single T cell receptor beta chain. Clones were sequenced by immunoSEQ multiplex PCR, and TCRdb holds only the in-frame ones, with some missing. The data contain more than 150,000 clones, roughly 92% of them singletons. This entry comes from a study of control samples from healthy donors and cancer patients. In germline, CDR1 is MDHEN, CDR2 SYDVKM. With V trimmed by 3 bases and J by 7 bases, 8 bases remained unmatched. This CDR3 region has 15 residues. The specimen was blood. This receptor was taken from a woman in her 30s in good health. The chain uses TRBV28 and TRBJ1-5; 8 positions match TRBD1. CDR3 bases: TGTGCCAGCAGTTTCCGGGACAGGCCCATCCAGCCCCAGCATTTT. Residues: CASSFRDRPIQPQHF.